Listed below are T cell receptor beta chains from one sample, sequenced in a study of PD-1 blockade in classical Hodgkin lymphoma. Sequencing used immunoSEQ multiplex PCR; TCRdb keeps in-frame clones, though not all of them. The table lists 43,000 or so clones, about nine tenths of them singletons. This material consisted of peripheral blood mononuclear cells (PBMCs), taken at baseline. Source of these receptors: a human donor with classical Hodgkin lymphoma. The conserved cysteine and the conserved F or W are not part of the CDR3 here.

V,CDR3
TRBV9,ASHGVWGYT
TRBV27,ASSFRLTGFPYEQY
TRBV27,ASSVAGGYYEQY
TRBV6-4,ASSDSAGGPGEQF
TRBV18,ASSPQDSPYEQY
TRBV29-1,SVVGEAGVETQY
TRBV7-2,ASSLMTGSYEQY
TRBV6-5,ASSSLGGWTEAF
TRBV7-6,ASSLWREGPSTDTQY
TRBV7-3,ASSPGTVETQY
TRBV27,ASGYDYGYT
TRBV28,ASSLPRLEGTDEQY
TRBV7-3,ASSLNWGEEAF